This entry lists 25 T cell receptor beta chains sequenced from one sample in a study of T-cell memory formation after mild COVID-19. TCRdb itself ran the 5' RACE reads through MiXCR, one entry per CDR3 protein. This sample has fewer than 150,000 distinct CDR3 sequences, with roughly 20% found just once. The material sequenced was PBMCs or a T cell subset sorted from them (not recorded which). These receptors were taken from a man between 18 and 29 years old who had mild COVID-19 (a few samples of this study predate the infection). Cell type and time point are not known.

The V gene is TRBV4-1, the J gene TRBJ2-1, with 14 bases lining up with TRBD2. Germline assignment: CDR1 MGHRA and CDR2 YSYEKL. The CDR3 sequence is 16 residues long. V lost 4 bases, J lost 9 bases, and 8 bases stayed unmatched. The CDR3 protein is CASSPRLAGGLSEQFF. DNA for the CDR3: TGCGCCAGCAGCCCGAGACTAGCGGGGGGGCTCAGTGAGCAGTTCTTC.

The V gene is TRBV7-8, the J gene TRBJ2-2; 8 positions agree with TRBD1. V trimming: 0 bases; J trimming: 8 bases; junction bases outside the gene matches: 11. The CDR3 covers 17 residues. Germline CDR1 reads SGHVS; CDR2 reads FQNEAQ. This chain's CDR3 is CASSLARDRLNRGELFF. CDR3 in DNA: TGTGCCAGCAGCTTAGCCCGGGACAGGCTCAATAGGGGGGAGCTGTTTTTT. The variable domain in full, completed from reference TRBV7-8 and TRBJ2-2, reads GAGVSQSPRYKVAKRGQDVALRCDPISGHVSLFWYQQALGQGPEFLTYFQNEAQLDKSGLPSDRFFAERPEGSVSTLKIQRTQQEDSAVYLCASSLARDRLNRGELFFGEGSRLTVL.

V is TRBV6-5 and J is TRBJ2-1, with a possible D match to TRBD2 (5 bases). V was pared by 2 bases and J by 4 bases, with 9 bases between. Germline V gene sequence: CDR1 MNHEY, CDR2 SVGAGI. The CDR3 has 14 residues. The CDR3 DNA follows: TGTGCCAGCAGTTACGATCGGGGATACAATGAGCAGTTCTTC. The encoded protein is CASSYDRGYNEQFF.

The chain has TRBV14 and TRBJ2-3, with D perhaps TRBD2 (6 bases). The germline CDR1 and CDR2 sequences are SGHDN and FVKESK. Trimming took off 1 base at V and 6 bases at J, with 14 bases between the two ends. The CDR3 spans 15 residues. The CDR3, as DNA: TGTGCCAGCAGCCAAGCGGGGGAGTGGGGTGATACGCAGTATTTT. Its translation is CASSQAGEWGDTQYF.

V and J are TRBV27 and TRBJ1-5; unclear D gene. Trimming left V 1 base short and J 6 bases short, with 13 bases between. Germline-derived CDR1 and CDR2 are MNHEY and SMNVEV (reference sequence). This CDR3 region has 15 residues. The CDR3 nucleotides are TGTGCCAGCAGTTTATGTCCGGGGTGGTGTCAGCCCCAGCATTTT. Its translation is CASSLCPGWCQPQHF.

The CDR3 DNA reads TGTGCCAGCACCGAGACTACCCCCGGCGATGAGCAGTTCTTC. Protein product: CASTETTPGDEQFF. The V and J genes are TRBV6-5 and TRBJ2-1; tentative D call: TRBD2 (5 bases). Germline V gives CDR1 MNHEY, CDR2 SVGAGI. The CDR3 spans 14 residues. V lost 7 bases, J lost 8 bases, and 18 bases lay in between.

This clonotype turned up a few times. The genes are TRBV4-3 and TRBJ2-1; TRBD2 aligns across 9 bases. CDR1 and CDR2 (germline): LGHNA, YSLEER. V dropped 3 bases and J dropped 8; count of bases not matched to a gene: 5. There are 14 residues in the CDR3. The CDR3 loop is CASSQGSGGYEQFF. CDR3 bases: TGCGCCAGCAGCCAGGGAAGCGGGGGGTATGAGCAGTTCTTC.

This clonotype was detected a few times. The V call is TRBV9, the J call TRBJ2-1; D perhaps matches TRBD1 (5 bases). The CDR3 extends over 13 amino acids. CDR1 and CDR2 (germline): SGDLS, YYNGEE. The V gene lost 0 bases and the J gene lost 7 bases, with 8 bases spanning the gap. The CDR3 is CASSVENRNEQFF. The CDR3 coding sequence is TGTGCCAGCAGCGTAGAAAACAGGAATGAGCAGTTCTTC.

This chain uses TRBV28 with TRBJ2-3, with 7 bases fitting TRBD1. Per the germline V gene, CDR1 is MDHEN and CDR2 is SYDVKM. This CDR3 region has 16 residues. With 2 bases clipped from V and 2 bases from J, the junction kept 7 bases outside the gene matches. In nucleotides, the CDR3 is TGTGCCAGCAGTTTACAGGGGGTGAGGGCCACAGATACGCAGTATTTT. Its translation: CASSLQGVRATDTQYF.

This clonotype was recorded a few times. The chain uses TRBV6-1 and TRBJ2-5; D possibly uses TRBD1 or TRBD2 (6 bases each). This CDR3 spans 14 amino acids. Trimming took off 3 bases at V and 4 bases at J, with 12 bases between the two ends. Germline V gene data show CDR1 as MNHNS and CDR2 as SASEGT. CDR3 sequence reads: CASSEIQGGETQYF. The CDR3 nucleotides are TGTGCCAGCAGTGAGATACAGGGAGGAGAGACCCAGTACTTC.

This clonotype was counted only a few times. The V call is TRBV7-2, the J call TRBJ2-1; D is possibly TRBD1 (6 bases). Per germline, CDR1 SGHTA and CDR2 FQGNSA. Between the trimmed V and J ends, which lost 2 bases and 2 bases, there was a span of 13 bases. This CDR3 spans 16 amino acids. CDR3 in amino acids: CASSLPDRGAYNEQFF. In DNA, the CDR3 is TGTGCCAGCAGCTTACCGGACAGAGGAGCCTACAATGAGCAGTTCTTC. Using reference TRBV7-2 and TRBJ2-1 for the parts outside the CDR3, the full variable domain is GAGVSQSPSNKVTEKGKDVELRCDPISGHTALYWYRQSLGQGLEFLIYFQGNSAPDKSGLPSDRFSAERTGGSVSTLTIQRTQQEDSAVYLCASSLPDRGAYNEQFFGPGTRLTVL.

This clonotype was found a few times. The chain couples TRBV12-3 or TRBV12-4 to TRBJ1-1, with 9 positions matching TRBD1. The CDR3 totals 12 residues. With 6 bases clipped from V and 4 bases from J, the junction kept 0 bases outside the gene matches. The CDR3 loop is CASRQGATEAFF. DNA of the CDR3: TGTGCCAGCAGACAGGGGGCCACTGAAGCTTTCTTT.

The chain carries TRBV7-9 and TRBJ2-3; D gene ambiguous. The CDR3 sequence is 12 residues long. Germline V gene lookup returns CDR1 SEHNR and CDR2 FQNEAQ (reference sequence). The ends were cut back, 7 bases at V and 1 base at J, with 6 bases in the middle. The CDR3 loop is CASTLGTDTQYF. In DNA, the CDR3 is TGTGCCAGCACCCTAGGCACAGATACGCAGTATTTT.

This clonotype was seen only a few times. This sequence joins TRBV11-3 and TRBJ2-1; TRBD1 matches 11 bases. CDR3 length: 19 amino acids. With 2 bases clipped from V and 5 bases from J, the junction kept 14 bases outside the gene matches. Germline assignment: CDR1 SGHNT and CDR2 YENEEA. The CDR3 region is CASSLKGTGTGGVNNEQFF. Written as DNA, the CDR3 is TGTGCCAGCAGCTTAAAGGGTACCGGGACAGGGGGTGTCAACAATGAGCAGTTCTTC.

The chain employs TRBV7-2 and TRBJ2-2; D unclear. V was shortened by 1 base and J by 0 bases, with 3 bases between the two germline ends. The CDR3 is 14 residues long. The germline CDR1 and CDR2 sequences are SGHTA and FQGNSA. This CDR3 is CASSLEPNTGELFF. In DNA form, the CDR3 reads TGTGCCAGCAGCTTAGAGCCGAACACCGGGGAGCTGTTTTTT. Combining the CDR3 with reference TRBV7-2 and TRBJ2-2 gives the whole variable domain GAGVSQSPSNKVTEKGKDVELRCDPISGHTALYWYRQSLGQGLEFLIYFQGNSAPDKSGLPSDRFSAERTGGSVSTLTIQRTQQEDSAVYLCASSLEPNTGELFFGEGSRLTVL.

The sample holds many counts of this clonotype. The gene calls are TRBV4-2 and TRBJ2-5, with D tentatively TRBD2 (7 bases). Germline-derived CDR1 and CDR2 are LGHNA and YNFKEQ. With 0 bases removed from V and 1 base from J, the gap between germline ends came to 15 bases. CDR3 length: 17 amino acids. The CDR3 is CASSQDPGGGLQETQYF. Written as DNA, the CDR3 is TGTGCCAGCAGCCAAGATCCGGGCGGGGGCCTCCAAGAGACCCAGTACTTC.

V and J are TRBV9 and TRBJ2-1; either TRBD1 or TRBD2 may supply D (5 bases each). The CDR3 is 16 amino acids. The V end was cut by 3 bases, the J end by 2 bases, with 15 bases between. Germline V lookup: CDR1 SGDLS, CDR2 YYNGEE. This CDR3 reads CASSAGLGPTYNEQFF. CDR3 bases: TGTGCCAGCAGCGCAGGACTGGGACCAACCTACAATGAGCAGTTCTTC. The variable domain in full, completed from reference TRBV9 and TRBJ2-1, reads DSGVTQTPKHLITATGQRVTLRCSPRSGDLSVYWYQQSLDQGLQFLIQYYNGEERAKGNILERFSAQQFPDLHSELNLSSLELGDSALYFCASSAGLGPTYNEQFFGPGTRLTVL.

A few counts support this clonotype. The rearrangement joins TRBV6-5 to TRBJ1-3, with 8 bases matching TRBD1. This CDR3 has 18 amino acids. V lost 2 bases and J lost 0; bases outside the gene matches: 9. Germline V CDR1 and CDR2: MNHEY, SVGAGI. The CDR3 protein is CASSYRDRCRISGNTIYF. In DNA form, the CDR3 reads TGTGCCAGCAGTTACCGGGACAGGTGCCGAATCTCTGGAAACACCATATATTTT.

This clonotype was detected only a few times. The V gene is TRBV19, the J gene TRBJ2-7; D remains ambiguous. The germline V gene has CDR1 LNHDA and CDR2 SQIVND (reference sequence). The CDR3 covers 15 residues. With 0 bases removed from V and 3 bases from J, the gap between germline ends came to 12 bases. This CDR3 is CASSIDWGSLYEQYF. DNA of the CDR3: TGTGCCAGTAGTATAGATTGGGGATCGCTCTACGAGCAGTACTTC.

This clonotype showed up just a few times. The rearrangement joins TRBV7-2 to TRBJ2-1, with D perhaps TRBD2 (5 bases). CDR3 length equals 14 residues. V dropped 6 bases and J dropped 8 bases, with 17 bases sitting between them. Germline V gives CDR1 SGHTA, CDR2 FQGNSA. The CDR3 DNA reads as TGTGCCAGCAGTCCAGCGGAGGCCACGCATGAGCAGTTCTTC. It encodes CASSPAEATHEQFF.

About this clonotype itself: One end of the junction varies from germline; a read error may be responsible. The V and J genes are TRBV7-9 and TRBJ2-5, with 8 bases matching TRBD2. The CDR3 length is 16 residues. Per the germline V gene, CDR1 is SEHNR and CDR2 is FQNEAQ (reference sequence). The CDR3 coding sequence is TGTGCCAGCAGTTTAGGGGTTAGCGGGATTCAAGAGACCCAGTACTTC. This codes for CASSLGVSGIQETQYF. The variable domain in full, with the rest retrieved from reference TRBV7-9 and TRBJ2-5, is DTGVSQNPRHKITKRGQNVTFRCDPISEHNRLYWYRQTLGQGPEFLTYFQNEAQLEKSRLLSDRFSAERPKGSFSTLEIQRTEQGDSAMYLCASSLGVSGIQETQYFGPGTRLLVL.

The genes are TRBV7-9 and TRBJ2-1; D unresolved. Germline loops: CDR1 SEHNR, CDR2 FQNEAQ (reference sequence). V lost 4 bases and J 8 bases, leaving 9 bases between the germline ends. The CDR3 loop spans 12 amino acids. CDR3 coding DNA: TGTGCCAGCAGCTCCCCCACTCATGAGCAGTTCTTC. The encoded protein is CASSSPTHEQFF.

This clonotype has only a few counts. The chain couples TRBV13 to TRBJ2-3; tentatively, D is TRBD1 (5 bases). V lost 1 base and J lost 6, with 11 bases in between. CDR3 length: 14 residues. The V gene's germline CDR1 is PRHDT and CDR2 FYEKMQ (reference sequence). The CDR3 DNA is TGTGCCAGCAGCTTAGCGGACACCCAGGATACGCAGTATTTT. Its translation is CASSLADTQDTQYF.

This sequence joins TRBV6-6 and TRBJ2-1; 10 positions agree with TRBD2. CDR1 MNHNY and CDR2 SVGAGI come from the germline V gene (reference sequence). V shed 2 bases and J 8 bases; nucleotides not matched to a gene: 12. There are 17 residues in the CDR3. CDR3 region: CASSYDERGGQVDEQFF. The CDR3 coding sequence is TGTGCCAGCAGTTACGACGAGCGGGGGGGCCAAGTGGATGAGCAGTTCTTC.

This chain uses TRBV4-1 with TRBJ2-1, with D perhaps TRBD2 (5 bases). In germline, CDR1 is MGHRA, CDR2 YSYEKL. This CDR3 is built from 14 residues. The V end lost 4 bases, the J end lost 4 bases, and 11 bases lay between the germline ends. This CDR3 reads CASSRPGDYNEQFF. DNA for the CDR3: TGCGCCAGCAGCCGGCCCGGGGATTACAATGAGCAGTTCTTC.